Sequencing of this T cell receptor beta chain was carried out in a study of shared clonotypes between healthy human individuals. Across the study: Those who served as donors were a couple of women and a few men between the ages of 18 and 49.

Every immunoSEQ plate was one replicate of a subset's evenly spread DNA. The table came from immunoSEQ multiplex PCR; TCRdb's copy has only in-frame clones and leaves some out. In the table there are roughly 660,000 clones, about 90% of which are singletons. Germline-derived CDR1 and CDR2 are SGHRS and YFSETQ. The CDR3 has 15 residues. With 4 bases clipped from V and 1 base from J, the junction kept 7 bases outside the gene matches. Adult Caucasians living in Nashville, Tennessee made up all of the donors. The V and J genes are TRBV5-1 and TRBJ2-5, with 7 bases aligning to TRBD1. What was sequenced was memory CD8+ T cells from PBMCs. Sample subset: CD45RO+ cells pooled with CCR7-negative TemRA cells. This clonotype originated in a man aged 18 to 30 in good health. Some clones in this sample may be carry-over from other donors' samples. CDR3 loop: CASSPTQGLQETQYF. CDR3 DNA sequence: TGCGCCAGCAGCCCAACACAGGGGCTCCAAGAGACCCAGTACTTC.